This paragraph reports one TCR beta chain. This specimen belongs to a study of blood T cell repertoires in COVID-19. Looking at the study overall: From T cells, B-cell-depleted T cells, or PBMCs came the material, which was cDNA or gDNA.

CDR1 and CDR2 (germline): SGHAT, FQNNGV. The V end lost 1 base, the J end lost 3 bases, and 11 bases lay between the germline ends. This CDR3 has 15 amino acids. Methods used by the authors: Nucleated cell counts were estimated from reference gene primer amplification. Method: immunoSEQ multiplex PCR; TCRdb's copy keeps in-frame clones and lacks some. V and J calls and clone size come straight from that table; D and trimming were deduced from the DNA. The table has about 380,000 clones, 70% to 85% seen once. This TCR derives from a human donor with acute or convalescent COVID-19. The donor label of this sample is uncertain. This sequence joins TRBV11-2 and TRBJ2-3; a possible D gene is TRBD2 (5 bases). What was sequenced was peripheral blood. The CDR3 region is CASSLGAGRTDTQYF. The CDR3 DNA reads TGTGCCAGCAGCTTAGGGGCTGGGAGAACAGATACGCAGTATTTT.